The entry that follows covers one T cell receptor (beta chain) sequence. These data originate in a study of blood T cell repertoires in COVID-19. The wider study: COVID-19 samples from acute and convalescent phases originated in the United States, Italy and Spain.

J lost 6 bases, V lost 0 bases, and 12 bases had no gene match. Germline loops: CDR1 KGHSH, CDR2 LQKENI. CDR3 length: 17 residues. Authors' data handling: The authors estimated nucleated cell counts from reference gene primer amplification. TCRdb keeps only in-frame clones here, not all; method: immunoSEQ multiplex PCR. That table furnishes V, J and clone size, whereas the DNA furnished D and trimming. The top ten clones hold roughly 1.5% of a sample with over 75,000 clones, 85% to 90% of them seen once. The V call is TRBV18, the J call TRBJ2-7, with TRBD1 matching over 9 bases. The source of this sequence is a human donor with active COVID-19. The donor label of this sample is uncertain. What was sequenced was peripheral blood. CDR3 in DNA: TGTGCCAGCTCACCACCGTTGGATACCGGGACAGGGCGCGAGCAGTACTTC. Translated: CASSPPLDTGTGREQYF. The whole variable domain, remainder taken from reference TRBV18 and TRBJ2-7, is NAGVMQNPRHLVRRRGQEARLRCSPMKGHSHVYWYRQLPEEGLKFMVYLQKENIIDESGMPKERFSAEFPKEGPSILRIQQVVRGDSAAYFCASSPPLDTGTGREQYFGPGTRLTVT.